This T cell receptor (beta chain) comes out of a study of cytomegalovirus exposure and HLA in healthy donors. The CDR3 spans 13 residues. The V segment lost 6 bases and the J segment 5 bases; nucleotides outside the gene matches: 6. Germline CDR1 MNHEY, CDR2 SVGAGI. In the PCR, 60 Vbeta and 13 Jbeta primers were used. Method: immunoSEQ multiplex PCR; TCRdb's copy keeps in-frame clones and lacks some. The table shows about 170,000 clones, with roughly 80% occurring only once. To note about this clone: Other DNA sequences within the sample encode an identical CDR3.

V usage is TRBV6-5 and J usage is TRBJ1-2; 7 positions agree with TRBD1. The sequence derives from a male donor in good health and CMV-seronegative. What was sequenced was PBMCs. The CDR3 reads CASRNPGQYGYTF. The DNA for the CDR3 is TGTGCCAGCAGAAACCCGGGACAGTATGGCTACACCTTC.